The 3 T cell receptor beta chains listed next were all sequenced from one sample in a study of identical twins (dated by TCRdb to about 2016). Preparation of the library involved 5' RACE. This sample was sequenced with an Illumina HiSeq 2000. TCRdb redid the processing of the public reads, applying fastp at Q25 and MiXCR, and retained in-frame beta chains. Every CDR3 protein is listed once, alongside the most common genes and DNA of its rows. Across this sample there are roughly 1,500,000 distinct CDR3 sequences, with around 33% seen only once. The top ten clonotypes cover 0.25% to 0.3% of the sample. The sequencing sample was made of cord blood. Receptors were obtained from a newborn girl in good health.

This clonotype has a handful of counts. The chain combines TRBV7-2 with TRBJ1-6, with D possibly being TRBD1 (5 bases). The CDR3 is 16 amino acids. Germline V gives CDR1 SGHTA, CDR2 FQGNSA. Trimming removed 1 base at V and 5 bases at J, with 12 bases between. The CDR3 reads CASSLVPPGHNSPLHF. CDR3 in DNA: TGTGCCAGCAGCTTAGTACCGCCGGGACATAATTCACCCCTCCACTTT.

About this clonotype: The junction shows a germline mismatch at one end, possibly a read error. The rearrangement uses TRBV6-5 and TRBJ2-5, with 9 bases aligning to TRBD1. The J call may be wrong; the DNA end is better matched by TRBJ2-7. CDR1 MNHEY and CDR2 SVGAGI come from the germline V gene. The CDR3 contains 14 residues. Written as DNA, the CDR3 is TGTGCCAGCGGTTACAGGGGGCGATCGTACGAGCAGTACTTC. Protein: CASGYRGRSYEQYF.

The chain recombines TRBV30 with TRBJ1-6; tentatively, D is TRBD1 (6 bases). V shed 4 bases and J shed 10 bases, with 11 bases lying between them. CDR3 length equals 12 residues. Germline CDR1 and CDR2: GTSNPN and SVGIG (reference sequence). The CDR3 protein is CAWNRVKSPLHF. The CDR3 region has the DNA TGTGCCTGGAACAGGGTGAAATCACCCCTCCACTTT.